The 5 T cell receptor beta chains given below trace back to one sample, sequenced in a study of T cell repertoires in cytomegalovirus infection. Each CDR3 protein is one row after TCRdb ran MiXCR on the reads. The table lists about 310,000 distinct CDR3 sequences, roughly 16% of them singletons. Specimen: PBMCs. Every receptor here comes from a human donor in good health (CMV status not recorded). Some clones in this sample may be carry-over from other donors' samples.

The V and J genes are TRBV24-1 and TRBJ2-1; TRBD1 might be the D (6 bases). Trimming shortened V by 0 bases and J by 2 bases, and 7 bases separated the two germline ends. Per germline, CDR1 KGHDR and CDR2 SFDVKD. This CDR3 is built from 15 residues. The CDR3 sequence: CATSDLRTAYNEQFF. CDR3 DNA sequence: TGTGCCACCAGTGATTTGAGGACAGCCTACAATGAGCAGTTCTTC.

This clonotype was recorded at least ten times. The J gene is TRBJ2-3, the V gene TRBV5-4; D is unclear. CDR1 is SGHNT, CDR2 YYREEE, per germline (reference sequence). Trimming left V 5 bases short and J 4 bases short, with 14 bases between. The CDR3 contains 14 residues. DNA for the CDR3: TGTGCCAGCAGAAACGCCGGGTCTGCAGATACGCAGTATTTT. It is translated as CASRNAGSADTQYF.

The rearrangement joins TRBV6-2 or TRBV6-3 to TRBJ2-1; possible D gene TRBD1, 5 bases. Germline V lookup: CDR1 MNHEY, CDR2 SVGEGT. V lost 5 bases and J 2 bases, leaving 10 bases between the germline ends. The CDR3 covers 14 residues. The CDR3: CASSPQGPYNEQFF. CDR3 DNA: TGTGCCAGCAGTCCGCAGGGCCCCTACAATGAGCAGTTCTTC.

The chain has TRBV28 and TRBJ1-2; a possible D gene is TRBD1 (5 bases). The CDR3 runs 15 residues. Germline V gene data show CDR1 as MDHEN and CDR2 as SYDVKM. Trimming cost V 0 bases and J 5 bases, with 13 bases left between them. The CDR3 loop reads CASSLWSQGSYGYTF. The CDR3 nucleotides are TGTGCCAGCAGTTTATGGAGCCAGGGATCGTATGGCTACACCTTC.

The chain couples TRBV20-1 to TRBJ1-2; TRBD1 matches 9 bases. Germline V gene sequence: CDR1 DFQATT, CDR2 SNEGSKA (reference sequence). The CDR3 has 17 amino acids. After removal of 2 bases from V and 0 bases from J, the junction contained 10 bases not matched to a gene. CDR3 sequence: CSARFPGQGLSNYGYTF. For the CDR3, the DNA is TGCAGTGCTAGATTCCCGGGACAGGGCCTTTCTAACTATGGCTACACCTTC.